Listed below are T cell receptor beta chains from one sample, sequenced in a study of shared clonotypes between healthy human individuals. Here immunoSEQ multiplex PCR was the method, and the copy in TCRdb shows in-frame clones only, minus some. The data hold 2 million to 2.5 million clones, with roughly 95% observed a single time. The specimen sequenced was naive CD4+ T cells sorted from blood. These receptors all come from a man aged 18 to 30 in good health. CDR3s include the opening cysteine and the closing phenylalanine or tryptophan. Fields, in order: CDR3 DNA, CDR3 protein, D gene, J gene, clone size, V gene. A D gene is named only where the DNA matches it firmly. Some rows mark clone size as missing; the rest say once, few, many or name a class of expanded clone.

CDR3nt: TGTGCCAGCAGTTTACACAGCGGCTCTGGGGCCAACGTCCTGACTTTC
CDR3aa: CASSLHSGSGANVLTF
d_gene: .
j_gene: TRBJ2-6
abundance: .
v_gene: TRBV28

CDR3nt: TGTGCCAGCAGCTTATTCGCAGCCAAGGGGGGGCCGAACACAGATACGCAGTATTTT
CDR3aa: CASSLFAAKGGPNTDTQYF
d_gene: .
j_gene: TRBJ2-3
abundance: .
v_gene: TRBV7-2

CDR3nt: TGTGCCAGCCGACGGACAGGCCGCACCGGGGAGCTGTTTTTT
CDR3aa: CASRRTGRTGELFF
d_gene: TRBD1
j_gene: TRBJ2-2
abundance: .
v_gene: TRBV28

CDR3nt: TGTGCCAGCAGCTTTAAGTTGAGTCCCACTGAAGCTTTCTTT
CDR3aa: CASSFKLSPTEAFF
d_gene: .
j_gene: TRBJ1-1
abundance: .
v_gene: TRBV13

CDR3nt: TGTGCCAGCAGCCGTCGGACTAGCGGGGGGCATAGCACAGATACGCAGTATTTT
CDR3aa: CASSRRTSGGHSTDTQYF
d_gene: TRBD2
j_gene: TRBJ2-3
abundance: .
v_gene: TRBV5-4

CDR3nt: TGTGCCAGCAGTCCCGGGGCCCTGGGCTACGAGCAGTACTTC
CDR3aa: CASSPGALGYEQYF
d_gene: .
j_gene: TRBJ2-7
abundance: .
v_gene: TRBV5-5

CDR3nt: TGTGCCAGTAGCGGGACGTATTATAGCAATCAGCCCCAGCATTTT
CDR3aa: CASSGTYYSNQPQHF
d_gene: .
j_gene: TRBJ1-5
abundance: .
v_gene: TRBV19

CDR3nt: TGTGCCACCACCGGGACAGGGGTCACAGATACGCAGTATTTT
CDR3aa: CATTGTGVTDTQYF
d_gene: TRBD1
j_gene: TRBJ2-3
abundance: .
v_gene: TRBV19

CDR3nt: TGTGCCTGGAGTGTAGCAGGGGGCAATCAGCCCCAGCATTTT
CDR3aa: CAWSVAGGNQPQHF
d_gene: .
j_gene: TRBJ1-5
abundance: .
v_gene: TRBV30

CDR3nt: TGTGCCAGCAGCGGTACAGGGTTGAACACTGAAGCTTTCTTT
CDR3aa: CASSGTGLNTEAFF
d_gene: .
j_gene: TRBJ1-1
abundance: few
v_gene: TRBV5-4

CDR3nt: TGTGCCAGCAGTGGAACCAACTCGGGCCCCGGGGAGCTGTTTTTT
CDR3aa: CASSGTNSGPGELFF
d_gene: .
j_gene: TRBJ2-2
abundance: .
v_gene: TRBV6-1

CDR3nt: TGCGCCAGCAGCCCCAAGGGACAGGGGAATAATTCACCCCTCCACTTT
CDR3aa: CASSPKGQGNNSPLHF
d_gene: TRBD1
j_gene: TRBJ1-6
abundance: once
v_gene: TRBV4-1

CDR3nt: TGCGCCAGCAGCCCGAGCTTACGGAGAGCAGATACGCAGTATTTT
CDR3aa: CASSPSLRRADTQYF
d_gene: .
j_gene: TRBJ2-3
abundance: .
v_gene: TRBV5-1

CDR3nt: TGTGCCAGCAGTTATTTAACAGGGGGCCAAGAGACCCAGTACTTC
CDR3aa: CASSYLTGGQETQYF
d_gene: TRBD1
j_gene: TRBJ2-5
abundance: .
v_gene: TRBV6-5